The 32 T cell receptor beta chains listed next were all sequenced from one sample in a study of CD8 T cells in ankylosing spondylitis. TCRdb re-called the 5' RACE reads with MiXCR, one entry per CDR3 protein. The table lists nearly 250,000 distinct CDR3 sequences, around 32% of them singletons. The material sequenced was blood, either unsorted or a sorted T cell fraction (not recorded which). Receptors were obtained from a male donor with ankylosing spondylitis or in good health (not recorded which).

The rearrangement uses TRBV3-1 and TRBJ2-3; no reliable D call. The V gene lost 5 bases and the J gene lost 5 bases, with 5 bases spanning the gap. The germline V gene encodes CDR1 LGHDT and CDR2 YNNKEL (reference sequence). The CDR3 covers 11 residues. The CDR3 sequence is CASSTKDTQYF. As DNA, the CDR3 is TGTGCCAGCAGCACCAAAGATACGCAGTATTTT.

The chain carries TRBV6-5 and TRBJ2-3, with 9 bases matching TRBD1. This CDR3 is built from 17 residues. Germline CDR1 is MNHEY and CDR2 is SVGAGI. Losses at the gene ends were 2 bases for V and 2 bases for J; bases not matched to a gene: 8. CDR3 in DNA: TGTGCCAGCAGTTACGCGACCCGGGACAGGGCCACAGATACGCAGTATTTT. It translates to CASSYATRDRATDTQYF.

This clonotype appeared a few times. The chain uses TRBV5-1 and TRBJ2-2, with 7 bases aligning to TRBD1. This CDR3 has 14 amino acids. Losses at the gene ends were 4 bases for V and 4 bases for J; bases not matched to a gene: 4. Germline values: CDR1 SGHRS, CDR2 YFSETQ. The CDR3 coding sequence is TGCGCCAGCAGCGGCGACAGGGCCACCGGGGAGCTGTTTTTT. It specifies CASSGDRATGELFF.

The chain joins TRBV25-1 to TRBJ1-2; a weak D match, TRBD1 (5 bases). V was cut by 5 bases and J by 7 bases, with 11 bases left in between. The CDR3 runs to 12 residues. CDR1 is MGHDK and CDR2 is SYGVNS in the germline V gene. The CDR3, as DNA: TGTGCCAGCAGTCAGGCAGGGCTTGGCTACACCTTC. Translating it yields CASSQAGLGYTF.

This clonotype occurred a few times. This chain uses TRBV4-1 with TRBJ2-3; D not resolved. CDR1 and CDR2 from the germline V gene are MGHRA and YSYEKL. Between the trimmed V and J ends, which lost 3 bases and 10 bases, there was a span of 20 bases. CDR3 size: 15 residues. The CDR3 DNA sequence: TGCGCCAGCAGCCAGGCCTTACCGGTCCTGTCGCCGCAGTATTTT. Its translation: CASSQALPVLSPQYF.

J is TRBJ1-5 and V is TRBV7-2; 8 nucleotides match TRBD1. Trimming cost V 5 bases and J 4 bases; bases outside gene matches: 7. CDR1 and CDR2 (germline): SGHTA, FQGNSA. The CDR3 runs 15 residues. Here the CDR3 reads CASSMGQALNQPQHF. The CDR3 bases are TGTGCCAGCAGCATGGGACAGGCCCTAAATCAGCCCCAGCATTTT.

This clonotype has ten or more counts. The gene calls are TRBV7-9 and TRBJ2-1, with D possibly TRBD2 on 5 matching bases. Germline V gives CDR1 SEHNR, CDR2 FQNEAQ (reference sequence). V lost 5 bases to trimming and J lost 5 bases, with 16 bases between them. The CDR3 spans 15 residues. The CDR3 spells CASSLVGGGHNEQFF. The CDR3 DNA reads as TGTGCCAGCAGCCTGGTTGGTGGAGGCCACAATGAGCAGTTCTTC.

This clonotype appeared a few times. The chain has TRBV7-9 and TRBJ1-6, with D tentatively TRBD1 (6 bases). V lost 5 bases, J lost 2 bases, and 13 bases lay in between. Germline V gene lookup returns CDR1 SEHNR and CDR2 FQNEAQ (reference sequence). The CDR3 covers 16 residues. The CDR3 nucleotides are TGTGCCAGCAGCCCAGGGGAGGGCACCTATAATTCACCCCTCCACTTT. As protein: CASSPGEGTYNSPLHF.

The J gene is TRBJ2-7, the V gene TRBV20-1; D might be TRBD1 (6 bases). V was clipped by 6 bases and J by 1 base, with 16 bases between them. This CDR3 contains 14 residues. Germline CDR1 reads DFQATT; CDR2 reads SNEGSKA (reference sequence). The CDR3 reads CSAQGQLRSYEQYF. Here the CDR3 DNA reads TGCAGTGCCCAAGGACAGCTACGGTCCTACGAGCAGTACTTC.

This clonotype was found many times. This chain uses TRBV12-3 or TRBV12-4 with TRBJ2-3, with 8 bases lining up with TRBD2. The CDR3 spans 17 residues. After removal of 3 bases from V and 0 bases from J, the junction contained 8 bases not matched to a gene. This chain's CDR3 is CASSLGSGGSSTDTQYF. As DNA, the CDR3 is TGTGCCAGCAGTTTGGGGAGCGGGGGTTCTAGCACAGATACGCAGTATTTT.

In its sample, this clonotype was seen a few times. The V and J genes are TRBV20-1 and TRBJ2-1, with D uncertain. V was shortened by 6 bases and J by 7 bases, with 19 bases between the two germline ends. Germline lookup yields CDR1 DFQATT and CDR2 SNEGSKA (reference sequence). The CDR3 has 14 residues. The CDR3 loop is CSAQNIVGRNEQFF. The DNA for the CDR3 is TGCAGTGCGCAAAATATCGTAGGTAGGAATGAGCAGTTCTTC.

This clonotype was seen more than once but under ten times. This sequence joins TRBV12-3 or TRBV12-4 and TRBJ2-3; a possible D gene is TRBD2 (6 bases). Trimming removed 0 bases at V and 4 bases at J, with 14 bases between. The CDR3 has 16 residues. CDR3 DNA sequence: TGTGCCAGCAGTTTAGCCATAGCGGTTCGCGCAGATACGCAGTATTTT. Translation: CASSLAIAVRADTQYF.

This clonotype was observed many times. The CDR3 bases are TGTGCCAGCAGTGAGACTAGCGGGGGCACAGATACGCAGTATTTT. It is translated as CASSETSGGTDTQYF. V gene TRBV6-4 combines with J gene TRBJ2-3; 11 positions match TRBD2. CDR1 and CDR2 from the germline V gene are MRHNA and SNTAGT. Trimming cost V 3 bases and J 1 base; bases outside gene matches: 0. This CDR3 has 15 residues.

This chain joins TRBV20-1 and TRBJ2-1; no clear D gene. V gave up 3 bases and J gave up 6 bases, with 12 bases separating them. CDR3 length: 13 amino acids. Germline loops: CDR1 DFQATT, CDR2 SNEGSKA (reference sequence). Written as DNA, the CDR3 is TGCAGTGCTAGTGCCCCCTCGACCAATGAGCAGTTCTTC. It yields the protein CSASAPSTNEQFF.

The chain carries TRBV7-2 and TRBJ2-1; D perhaps matches TRBD1 (5 bases). Germline CDR1 SGHTA, CDR2 FQGNSA. This CDR3 comprises 15 residues. Between the trimmed V and J ends, which lost 4 bases and 4 bases, there was a span of 14 bases. For the CDR3, the DNA is TGTGCCAGCAGCTACGACGGAAGGGGTTACAATGAGCAGTTCTTC. Protein: CASSYDGRGYNEQFF.

This clonotype was counted a few times. The CDR3 sequence is CASTSGLAGEEEQFF. As DNA, the CDR3 is TGTGCCAGCACTTCGGGACTAGCGGGGGAGGAAGAGCAGTTCTTC. This chain uses TRBV18 with TRBJ2-1, with 14 bases that match TRBD2. Germline CDR1 KGHSH, CDR2 LQKENI. J gave up 10 bases and V 8 bases, and 10 bases lay outside the gene matches. The CDR3 spans 15 residues.

The V and J genes are TRBV29-1 and TRBJ2-7; D may be TRBD1 (6 bases). The CDR3 is 13 residues long. V lost 0 bases and J 3 bases, leaving 9 bases between the germline ends. Looked up from germline, CDR1 is SQVTM and CDR2 is ANQGSEA. The CDR3 here is CSVEEQGSYEQYF. Written as DNA, the CDR3 is TGCAGCGTTGAAGAACAGGGTAGCTACGAGCAGTACTTC.

This clonotype was seen only a few times. The CDR3 is CANPRGDRVEAPYEQYF. The CDR3 DNA sequence: TGTGCCAACCCCCGTGGGGACAGGGTGGAGGCCCCCTACGAGCAGTACTTC. The J gene is TRBJ2-7, the V gene TRBV10-3; 9 bases align to TRBD1. This CDR3 spans 17 amino acids. Losses at the gene ends were 10 bases for V and 2 bases for J; bases not matched to a gene: 18. Germline V gene data show CDR1 as ENHRY and CDR2 as SYGVKD.

This clonotype was observed at least ten times. The V and J genes are TRBV10-3 and TRBJ1-5; D not resolved. The germline CDR1 and CDR2 sequences are ENHRY and SYGVKD. V was pared by 0 bases and J by 1 base, with 10 bases between. The CDR3 loop spans 16 amino acids. The CDR3 coding sequence is TGTGCCATCAGTGAGTCGAAGATCGGGAGCAATCAGCCCCAGCATTTT. Protein product: CAISESKIGSNQPQHF.

This clonotype was found a few times. This chain joins TRBV20-1 and TRBJ2-1; maybe TRBD2 (6 bases). Germline V gives CDR1 DFQATT, CDR2 SNEGSKA (reference sequence). Trimming stripped 4 bases from V and 4 bases from J, with 14 bases between. The CDR3 extends over 14 amino acids. CDR3 region: CSATSGTGYNEQFF. The CDR3 nucleotides are TGCAGTGCTACCTCCGGGACTGGTTACAATGAGCAGTTCTTC.

The rearrangement uses TRBV5-6 and TRBJ2-7, with D unclear. Germline CDR1 reads SGHDT; CDR2 reads YYEEEE. The CDR3 extends over 15 amino acids. Between the trimmed V and J ends, which lost 2 bases and 5 bases, there was a span of 17 bases. In nucleotides, the CDR3 is TGTGCCAGCAGCTTAAGGGCCCCTACCCGTAACGAGCAGTACTTC. It translates to CASSLRAPTRNEQYF.

This clonotype was counted only a few times. CDR3 residues: CSASPRGSGIPQYF. DNA for the CDR3: TGCAGTGCTAGCCCTCGGGGCTCCGGGATTCCCCAGTACTTC. The chain uses TRBV20-1 and TRBJ2-5, with D tentatively TRBD1 or TRBD2 (5 bases each). The V gene's germline CDR1 is DFQATT and CDR2 SNEGSKA (reference sequence). This CDR3 is 14 amino acids long. V lost 3 bases to trimming and J lost 9 bases, with 20 bases between them.

This clonotype was seen a few times. The rearrangement links TRBV15 to TRBJ2-4, with TRBD1 identical over 10 bases. The CDR3 is 15 amino acids. In germline, CDR1 is LNHNV, CDR2 YYDKDF (reference sequence). The J segment lost 12 bases and the V segment lost 4 bases, leaving 12 bases of the junction unmatched. CDR3 region: CATSTTKLTGGDQYF. In DNA, the CDR3 is TGTGCCACCAGCACCACTAAACTGACAGGGGGCGATCAGTACTTC.

This clonotype came up a few times. The chain joins TRBV5-1 to TRBJ2-7, with D perhaps matching TRBD2 (6 bases). V was shortened by 1 base and J by 7 bases, with 9 bases between the two germline ends. The CDR3 sequence is 12 residues long. Germline V gives CDR1 SGHRS, CDR2 YFSETQ. In DNA, the CDR3 is TGCGCCAGCAGCTTGCAGGAGGGGGAGCAGTACTTC. The encoded protein is CASSLQEGEQYF.

The chain links TRBV27 to TRBJ1-1; maybe TRBD1 (5 bases). Germline V gives CDR1 MNHEY, CDR2 SMNVEV (reference sequence). With 1 base removed from V and 7 bases from J, the gap between germline ends came to 10 bases. The CDR3 sequence is 13 residues long. The CDR3 bases are TGTGCCAGCAGTTTATTAGGGCAGGGTGAAGCTTTCTTT. Protein sequence: CASSLLGQGEAFF.

The chain is built from TRBV5-6 and TRBJ2-5; D may be TRBD2 (5 bases). The germline V and J ends were trimmed by 4 bases and 5 bases, with 18 bases remaining between them. The CDR3 has 15 residues. Germline loops: CDR1 SGHDT, CDR2 YYEEEE. The CDR3 bases are TGTGCCAGCAGCCCCAACCCGGGGTCGGAGGAGACCCAGTACTTC. Encoded protein: CASSPNPGSEETQYF.

This chain uses TRBV7-6 with TRBJ2-3, with D unresolved. Germline V gene data show CDR1 as SGHVS and CDR2 as FNYEAQ. The CDR3 has 14 amino acids. Trimming took 0 bases from V and 4 from J, leaving 8 bases between them. The CDR3 here is CASSLAVEADTQYF. DNA for the CDR3: TGTGCCAGCAGCTTAGCGGTAGAGGCAGATACGCAGTATTTT.

Concerning this clonotype itself: The junction shows a germline mismatch at one end, possibly a read error. The rearrangement joins TRBV12-3 or TRBV12-4 to TRBJ1-3; TRBD1 matches at 7 bases. The CDR3 consists of 15 residues. The CDR3 region is CASSLGTGSGNTMYF. CDR3 in DNA: TGTGCCAGCAGTTTAGGGACAGGCTCTGGAAACACCATGTATTTT.

This clonotype was seen many times. V usage is TRBV29-1 and J usage is TRBJ2-3; D not certain. This CDR3 is built from 10 residues. The V end was cut by 4 bases, the J end by 8 bases, with 7 bases between. CDR1 is SQVTM, CDR2 ANQGSEA, per germline. CDR3 sequence (DNA): TGCAGCGTTGGCTACCCTACGCAGTATTTT. It codes for CSVGYPTQYF.

This clonotype appeared once. The chain is built from TRBV5-1 and TRBJ2-1, with TRBD2 identical over 10 bases. The germline V gene has CDR1 SGHRS and CDR2 YFSETQ. This CDR3 region has 16 residues. Losses at the gene ends were 4 bases for V and 5 bases for J; bases not matched to a gene: 9. CDR3 coding DNA: TGCGCCAGCAGCCTCTCTAGCGGGGGAGCCAACAATGAGCAGTTCTTC. Translation gives CASSLSSGGANNEQFF.

The rearrangement joins TRBV12-3 or TRBV12-4 to TRBJ2-2; TRBD2 matches 9 bases. V dropped 3 bases and J dropped 3; count of bases not matched to a gene: 2. The CDR3 extends over 15 amino acids. The CDR3 sequence is CASSLSGGYTGELFF. The CDR3 DNA is TGTGCCAGCAGTTTGAGCGGGGGGTACACCGGGGAGCTGTTTTTT.

Only one count was recorded for this clonotype. J is TRBJ2-7 and V is TRBV9; D might be TRBD2 (6 bases). Trimming cost V 0 bases and J 7 bases, with 11 bases left between them. This CDR3 has 13 residues. CDR1 is SGDLS, CDR2 YYNGEE, per germline. The CDR3 spells CASSVGPRGEQYF. The CDR3 DNA follows: TGTGCCAGCAGCGTAGGACCCCGGGGGGAGCAGTACTTC.